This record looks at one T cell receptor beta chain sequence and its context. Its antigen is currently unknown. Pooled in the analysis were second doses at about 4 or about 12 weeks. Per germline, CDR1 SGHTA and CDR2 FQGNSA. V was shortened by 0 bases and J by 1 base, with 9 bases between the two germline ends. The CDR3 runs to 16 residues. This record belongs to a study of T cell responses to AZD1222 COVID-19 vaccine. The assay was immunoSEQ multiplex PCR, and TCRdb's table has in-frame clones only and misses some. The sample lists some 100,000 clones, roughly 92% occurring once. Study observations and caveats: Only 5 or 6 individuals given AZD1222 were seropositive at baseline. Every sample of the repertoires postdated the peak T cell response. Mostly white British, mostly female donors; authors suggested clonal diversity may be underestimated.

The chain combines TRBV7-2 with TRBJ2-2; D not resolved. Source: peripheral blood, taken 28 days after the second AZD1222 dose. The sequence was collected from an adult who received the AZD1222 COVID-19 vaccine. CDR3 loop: CASSLAAGWNTGELFF. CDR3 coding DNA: TGTGCCAGCAGCTTAGCGGCAGGTTGGAACACCGGGGAGCTGTTTTTT. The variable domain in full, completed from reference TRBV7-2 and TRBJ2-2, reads GAGVSQSPSNKVTEKGKDVELRCDPISGHTALYWYRQSLGQGLEFLIYFQGNSAPDKSGLPSDRFSAERTGGSVSTLTIQRTQQEDSAVYLCASSLAAGWNTGELFFGEGSRLTVL.